Listed below are T cell receptor beta chains from one sample, sequenced in a study of CD8 T cells in ankylosing spondylitis. TCRdb re-derived calls from the 5' RACE reads in MiXCR, one entry per CDR3 protein. In the table there are under 200,000 distinct CDR3 sequences, approximately 10% of which are singletons. Sequencing was performed on blood, either unsorted or a sorted T cell fraction (not recorded which). Receptor source: a male donor with ankylosing spondylitis or in good health (not recorded which). Each CDR3 is given with its conserved first and last residue. Fields, in order: J gene, D gene, clone size, V gene, CDR3 protein, CDR3 DNA. A D gene is named only where the DNA matches it firmly. Expanded clones get a size class; other rows say once, few or many, or leave the size out.

j_gene: TRBJ2-5
d_gene: NA
abundance: many
v_gene: TRBV12-3/TRBV12-4
CDR3aa: CASSPGLKETQYF
CDR3nt: TGTGCCAGCAGCCCGGGTCTCAAAGAGACCCAGTACTTC

j_gene: TRBJ2-5
d_gene: TRBD2
abundance: NA
v_gene: TRBV20-1
CDR3aa: CSATGTSGRIGETQYF
CDR3nt: TGCAGTGCTACCGGGACTAGCGGGCGAATCGGAGAGACCCAGTACTTC

j_gene: TRBJ2-2
d_gene: NA
abundance: many
v_gene: TRBV10-1
CDR3aa: CASSDGTGELFF
CDR3nt: TGCGCCAGCAGTGACGGGACCGGGGAGCTGTTTTTT

j_gene: TRBJ2-3
d_gene: NA
abundance: many
v_gene: TRBV29-1
CDR3aa: CSVGPLGTDTQYF
CDR3nt: TGCAGCGTTGGACCTTTGGGGACAGATACGCAGTATTTT

j_gene: TRBJ1-1
d_gene: TRBD1
abundance: many
v_gene: TRBV5-1
CDR3aa: CASSLLQGSETEAFF
CDR3nt: TGCGCCAGCAGCTTGCTACAGGGGTCGGAAACTGAAGCTTTCTTT

j_gene: TRBJ2-7
d_gene: TRBD1
abundance: many
v_gene: TRBV29-1
CDR3aa: CSARTGAYEQYF
CDR3nt: TGCAGCGCTAGGACAGGAGCCTACGAGCAGTACTTC

j_gene: TRBJ2-7
d_gene: TRBD1
abundance: many
v_gene: TRBV20-1
CDR3aa: CSAVPGTGRYEQYF
CDR3nt: TGCAGTGCGGTGCCGGGGACAGGACGCTACGAGCAGTACTTC

j_gene: TRBJ2-2
d_gene: NA
abundance: many
v_gene: TRBV6-2/TRBV6-3
CDR3aa: CASRGDTSNTGELFF
CDR3nt: TGTGCCAGCAGGGGGGACACTTCGAACACCGGGGAGCTGTTTTTT

j_gene: TRBJ2-3
d_gene: TRBD2
abundance: few
v_gene: TRBV30
CDR3aa: CAWTPGGISTDTQYF
CDR3nt: TGTGCCTGGACCCCCGGGGGGATTTCCACAGATACGCAGTATTTT

j_gene: TRBJ2-2
d_gene: TRBD1
abundance: few
v_gene: TRBV10-3
CDR3aa: CAISEQGSTGELFF
CDR3nt: TGTGCCATCAGTGAACAGGGGAGCACCGGGGAGCTGTTTTTT

j_gene: TRBJ2-5
d_gene: NA
abundance: many
v_gene: TRBV15
CDR3aa: CATSRAPGEGQYF
CDR3nt: TGTGCCACCAGCAGAGCCCCCGGCGAGGGACAGTACTTC

j_gene: TRBJ1-1
d_gene: TRBD1
abundance: many
v_gene: TRBV6-1
CDR3aa: CASTQQGARGTEAFF
CDR3nt: TGTGCCAGCACCCAACAGGGGGCGCGGGGCACTGAAGCTTTCTTT

j_gene: TRBJ1-5
d_gene: NA
abundance: many
v_gene: TRBV4-3
CDR3aa: CASSQVWGGNQPQHF
CDR3nt: TGCGCCAGCAGCCAAGTCTGGGGTGGCAATCAGCCCCAGCATTTT

j_gene: TRBJ1-6
d_gene: NA
abundance: many
v_gene: TRBV6-5
CDR3aa: CASRYDRTYNSPLHF
CDR3nt: TGTGCCAGCAGGTACGACCGTACCTATAATTCACCCCTCCACTTT

j_gene: TRBJ2-7
d_gene: NA
abundance: NA
v_gene: TRBV3-1
CDR3aa: CASSHGDGYEQYF
CDR3nt: TGTGCCAGCAGCCATGGGGACGGCTACGAGCAGTACTTC

j_gene: TRBJ1-2
d_gene: TRBD1
abundance: many
v_gene: TRBV7-8
CDR3aa: CASSLRGTGFFYGYTF
CDR3nt: TGTGCCAGCAGCTTACGGGGGACAGGATTCTTCTATGGCTACACCTTC

j_gene: TRBJ1-1
d_gene: NA
abundance: many
v_gene: TRBV15
CDR3aa: CATGQPNTEAFF
CDR3nt: TGTGCCACCGGGCAGCCGAACACTGAAGCTTTCTTT

j_gene: TRBJ2-3
d_gene: NA
abundance: many
v_gene: TRBV20-1
CDR3aa: CSAQGPDTQYF
CDR3nt: TGCAGTGCTCAGGGCCCAGATACGCAGTATTTT

j_gene: TRBJ2-2
d_gene: NA
abundance: few
v_gene: TRBV11-2
CDR3aa: CASSFGLNTGELFF
CDR3nt: TGTGCCAGCAGCTTCGGATTAAACACCGGGGAGCTGTTTTTT

j_gene: TRBJ1-2
d_gene: NA
abundance: many
v_gene: TRBV12-3/TRBV12-4
CDR3aa: CASSSSTGYGYTF
CDR3nt: TGTGCCAGCAGTTCCTCGACGGGCTATGGCTACACCTTC

j_gene: TRBJ2-3
d_gene: TRBD1
abundance: many
v_gene: TRBV3-1
CDR3aa: CASSHWTGEGTDTQYF
CDR3nt: TGTGCCAGCAGCCATTGGACAGGGGAGGGCACAGATACGCAGTATTTT

j_gene: TRBJ1-1
d_gene: NA
abundance: few
v_gene: TRBV7-9
CDR3aa: CASSPRSLNTEAFF
CDR3nt: TGTGCCAGCAGCCCAAGGTCCCTTAACACTGAAGCTTTCTTT

j_gene: TRBJ2-4
d_gene: NA
abundance: many
v_gene: TRBV25-1
CDR3aa: CASSESQAKNIQYF
CDR3nt: TGTGCCAGCAGTGAAAGCCAAGCCAAAAACATTCAGTACTTC

j_gene: TRBJ2-7
d_gene: TRBD2
abundance: many
v_gene: TRBV7-2
CDR3aa: CASSHGTSGGNYEQYF
CDR3nt: TGTGCCAGCAGCCACGGGACTAGCGGGGGGAATTACGAGCAGTACTTC

j_gene: TRBJ1-5
d_gene: TRBD1
abundance: many
v_gene: TRBV20-1
CDR3aa: CSARPTGGGNQPQHF
CDR3nt: TGCAGTGCTAGACCCACAGGGGGAGGCAATCAGCCCCAGCATTTT

j_gene: TRBJ1-4
d_gene: NA
abundance: many
v_gene: TRBV7-8
CDR3aa: CASSSSRGPTTNEKLFF
CDR3nt: TGTGCCAGCAGCTCCAGCAGGGGCCCCACCACTAATGAAAAACTGTTTTTT

j_gene: TRBJ2-1
d_gene: TRBD2
abundance: many
v_gene: TRBV12-3/TRBV12-4
CDR3aa: CASVSSGNLRWEQFF
CDR3nt: TGTGCCAGCGTTTCTAGCGGGAACCTTCGGTGGGAGCAGTTCTTC

j_gene: TRBJ1-2
d_gene: TRBD1
abundance: many
v_gene: TRBV12-3/TRBV12-4
CDR3aa: CASRFGQAGGSPVYTF
CDR3nt: TGTGCCAGCCGCTTTGGCCAGGCAGGGGGCTCTCCGGTCTACACCTTC

j_gene: TRBJ1-1
d_gene: TRBD1
abundance: many
v_gene: TRBV11-2
CDR3aa: CASSPSGGNTEAFF
CDR3nt: TGTGCCAGCAGCCCCTCAGGGGGGAACACTGAAGCTTTCTTT

j_gene: TRBJ2-7
d_gene: NA
abundance: many
v_gene: TRBV10-2
CDR3aa: CASSTGYEQYF
CDR3nt: TGCGCCAGCAGTACGGGATACGAGCAGTACTTC

j_gene: TRBJ2-7
d_gene: NA
abundance: NA
v_gene: TRBV19
CDR3aa: CASLKSGSKQYF
CDR3nt: TGTGCCAGTTTAAAGAGTGGTTCAAAGCAGTACTTC

j_gene: TRBJ2-3
d_gene: TRBD2
abundance: many
v_gene: TRBV12-3/TRBV12-4
CDR3aa: CASTLAGAPTDTQYF
CDR3nt: TGTGCCAGCACTCTAGCGGGGGCCCCCACAGATACGCAGTATTTT

j_gene: TRBJ1-2
d_gene: NA
abundance: NA
v_gene: TRBV12-3/TRBV12-4
CDR3aa: CASSPRAAGYGYTF
CDR3nt: TGTGCCAGCAGCCCCCGGGCAGCAGGCTATGGCTACACCTTC

j_gene: TRBJ1-1
d_gene: NA
abundance: few
v_gene: TRBV30
CDR3aa: CAGQTGLNTEAFF
CDR3nt: TGTGCCGGTCAAACAGGGCTGAACACTGAAGCTTTCTTT

j_gene: TRBJ2-7
d_gene: NA
abundance: many
v_gene: TRBV7-8
CDR3aa: CASSAGQTSDEQYF
CDR3nt: TGTGCCAGCAGCGCGGGACAGACCTCCGACGAGCAGTACTTC

j_gene: TRBJ2-1
d_gene: NA
abundance: few
v_gene: TRBV3-1
CDR3aa: CASSQGGVLNEQFF
CDR3nt: TGTGCCAGCAGCCAAGGGGGGGTTCTCAATGAGCAGTTCTTC

j_gene: TRBJ1-2
d_gene: TRBD1
abundance: many
v_gene: TRBV20-1
CDR3aa: CSARAGDSYGYTF
CDR3nt: TGCAGTGCTAGAGCGGGGGACAGCTATGGCTACACCTTC

j_gene: TRBJ2-3
d_gene: TRBD2
abundance: many
v_gene: TRBV9
CDR3aa: CASSVGTSGRVITDTQYF
CDR3nt: TGTGCCAGCAGCGTTGGGACTAGCGGGAGGGTTATCACAGATACGCAGTATTTT

j_gene: TRBJ2-1
d_gene: NA
abundance: many
v_gene: TRBV29-1
CDR3aa: CSGGRSVGINEQFF
CDR3nt: TGCAGCGGGGGCAGGTCGGTGGGGATCAATGAGCAGTTCTTC